Below are 13 T cell receptor beta chains sequenced from a single sample in a study of T cell responses to AZD1222 COVID-19 vaccine. Using immunoSEQ multiplex PCR, the repertoire was profiled, and TCRdb retains in-frame clones only, with some absent. This table holds about 72,000 clones, 80% to 90% found once. The material was peripheral blood, obtained 28 days after the second AZD1222 dose. All receptors derive from an adult who received the AZD1222 COVID-19 vaccine.

This chain connects TRBV12-3 or TRBV12-4 to TRBJ1-2, with D maybe TRBD1 (6 bases). Trimming removed 3 bases at V and 8 bases at J, with 10 bases between. This CDR3 contains 12 residues. In DNA, the CDR3 is TGTGCCAGCAGTTTGGGGGGCCGGGGCTACACCTTC. This translates into CASSLGGRGYTF.

This clone has more than one count but fewer than ten. The CDR3 is CSAWARVTEAFF. Written as DNA, the CDR3 is TGCAGCGCCTGGGCGCGGGTCACTGAAGCTTTCTTT. The chain employs TRBV29-1 and TRBJ1-1; D gene uncertain. Trimming took off 7 bases at V and 4 bases at J, with 13 bases between the two ends. CDR3 size: 12 residues. CDR1 and CDR2 from the germline V gene are SQVTM and ANQGSEA.

The rearrangement joins TRBV11-2 to TRBJ2-5; the match to TRBD2 covers 8 bases. V was pared by 3 bases and J by 2 bases, with 5 bases of the junction left unmatched. Germline values: CDR1 SGHAT, CDR2 FQNNGV. The CDR3 sequence is 15 residues long. CDR3 DNA: TGTGCCAGCAGCTTTAGCGGGACTGCTCAAGAGACCCAGTACTTC. Translating it yields CASSFSGTAQETQYF.

The rearrangement joins TRBV6-5 to TRBJ2-2; D is possibly TRBD1 (7 bases). The CDR3 is 16 residues long. Germline V gene data show CDR1 as MNHEY and CDR2 as SVGAGI. Trimming took 2 bases from V and 4 from J, leaving 14 bases between them. CDR3 bases: TGTGCCAGCAGTTACACAGGGGCGCGGGGCACCGGGGAGCTGTTTTTT. Amino acids: CASSYTGARGTGELFF.

On this clone itself: Additional DNA sequences in this sample encode the identical CDR3. The J gene is TRBJ2-7, the V gene TRBV6-5; 12 bases match TRBD1. V was pared by 6 bases and J by 4 bases, with 4 bases of the junction left unmatched. Per the germline V gene, CDR1 is MNHEY and CDR2 is SVGAGI. CDR3 length: 14 amino acids. The CDR3 loop is CASSPGQGAYEQYF. The CDR3 DNA follows: TGTGCCAGCAGCCCGGGACAGGGGGCTTACGAGCAGTACTTC.

The J gene is TRBJ2-2, the V gene TRBV2, with 7 positions matching TRBD1. Germline values: CDR1 SNHLY, CDR2 FYNNEI. V lost 6 bases and J lost 1; bases outside the gene matches: 5. The CDR3 loop spans 15 amino acids. In nucleotides, the CDR3 is TGTGCCAGCAGGGCGGACAGGCTGAACACCGGGGAGCTGTTTTTT. Amino acid sequence: CASRADRLNTGELFF.

This chain connects TRBV6-5 to TRBJ2-7, with D possibly TRBD1 on 5 matching bases. The V gene lost 2 bases and the J gene lost 4 bases, with 6 bases spanning the gap. The CDR3 has 12 residues. The V gene's germline CDR1 is MNHEY and CDR2 SVGAGI. The CDR3 loop is CASSYKGYEQYF. CDR3 nucleotides: TGTGCCAGCAGTTACAAGGGGTACGAGCAGTACTTC.

The DNA of the CDR3 is TGCGCCAGCAGCCTCCTAGGCGATCCCTACAATGAGCAGTTCTTC. Translating gives CASSLLGDPYNEQFF. The chain couples TRBV5-1 to TRBJ2-1; D is unclear. In germline, CDR1 is SGHRS, CDR2 YFSETQ. This CDR3 is 15 amino acids long. Trimming removed 4 bases from V and 2 bases from J, with 13 bases in between. The full variable domain, completed using reference TRBV5-1 and TRBJ2-1, is KAGVTQTPRYLIKTRGQQVTLSCSPISGHRSVSWYQQTPGQGLQFLFEYFSETQRNKGNFPGRFSGRQFSNSRSEMNVSTLELGDSALYLCASSLLGDPYNEQFFGPGTRLTVL.

The CDR3 DNA follows: TGTGCCAGCAGCCATAGCAGGGGTTGGTCCTACGAGCAGTACTTC. Protein product: CASSHSRGWSYEQYF. This chain connects TRBV3-1 (or the pseudogene TRBV3-2) to TRBJ2-7; D may be TRBD1 (6 bases). The germline CDR1 and CDR2 sequences are LGHDT and YNNKEL (reference sequence). CDR3 length: 15 residues. Trimming removed 3 bases at V and 1 base at J, with 13 bases between.

The genes are TRBV28 and TRBJ1-2; no clear D gene. With 5 bases removed from V and 7 bases from J, the gap between germline ends came to 14 bases. Germline V gene data show CDR1 as MDHEN and CDR2 as SYDVKM. This CDR3 has 13 amino acids. CDR3 sequence: CASSNKMDRGYTF. CDR3 nucleotide sequence: TGTGCCAGCAGTAATAAGATGGACCGTGGCTACACCTTC.

J is TRBJ2-7 and V is TRBV12-5; 7 nucleotides agree with TRBD2. The J segment lost 0 bases and the V segment lost 4 bases, leaving 9 bases of the junction unmatched. The CDR3 spans 16 residues. Germline lookup yields CDR1 LGHNT and CDR2 FRNRAP. The DNA for the CDR3 is TGTGCTAGTGGTTCGGGCCCTGGCGGGAGCTCCTACGAGCAGTACTTC. Translation gives CASGSGPGGSSYEQYF.

This clone showed up just once. The rearrangement joins TRBV19 to TRBJ2-3, with 7 positions matching TRBD2. CDR3 length: 14 residues. Germline loops: CDR1 LNHDA, CDR2 SQIVND (reference sequence). The junction had 9 bases not matched to a gene; V was cut back by 5 bases and J by 7 bases. The CDR3 spells CASSLTSRMNTQYF. The CDR3 nucleotides are TGTGCCAGTAGTTTGACTAGCCGGATGAATACGCAGTATTTT. The whole variable domain, remainder taken from reference TRBV19 and TRBJ2-3, is DGGITQSPKYLFRKEGQNVTLSCEQNLNHDAMYWYRQDPGQGLRLIYYSQIVNDFQKGDIAEGYSVSREKKESFPLTVTSAQKNPTAFYLCASSLTSRMNTQYFGPGTRLTVL.

The chain joins TRBV5-1 to TRBJ2-7; unclear D gene. With 4 bases removed from V and 10 bases from J, the gap between germline ends came to 12 bases. Germline-derived CDR1 and CDR2 are SGHRS and YFSETQ. The CDR3 extends over 11 amino acids. The CDR3 sequence: CASSTADIQYF. In nucleotides, the CDR3 is TGCGCCAGCAGCACTGCAGACATCCAGTACTTC.